The source of this T cell receptor beta chain is a study of blood T cell repertoires in COVID-19. The wider study: The origin of the acute and convalescent COVID-19 samples was the United States, Italy and Spain. Sample material is recorded as cDNA or gDNA derived from T cells, B-cell-depleted T cells, or PBMCs.

In the original analysis: Quantification of nucleated cells was approximated via reference gene primer amplification. Profiled with immunoSEQ multiplex PCR; TCRdb holds only in-frame clones, not every one. The V and J calls and clone size come from that table; D and trimming were worked out from the DNA. The data contain about 280,000 clones, around nine tenths of them singletons. The study drew participants aged about 18 to 89 years from some 23 US areas. The CDR3 has 13 residues. Per the germline V gene, CDR1 is KGHDR and CDR2 is SFDVKD. Trimming stripped 9 bases from V and 5 bases from J, with 12 bases between.

The chain couples TRBV24-1 to TRBJ2-2, with D perhaps matching TRBD1 (6 bases). The sequence was collected from a woman in her 40s who had recovered from COVID-19. The sequenced sample was PBMCs or T cells enriched from blood (not recorded which). The CDR3 sequence is CATSTGVTGELFF. The CDR3 region has the DNA TGTGCCACCTCGACAGGCGTTACCGGGGAGCTGTTTTTT.